This T cell receptor beta chain was sequenced for a study of identical twins. A remark on this clonotype: Its antigen is currently unknown.

All donors were healthy, and all were Caucasian. Whole-study findings and limits: An excess of low generation probability was shown by twin-shared out-of-frame alpha sequences. Not following the same donors, the study drew its conclusions from cross-sectional statistical analysis.

The CDR3 consists of 13 residues. Germline V gene sequence: CDR1 KGHDR, CDR2 SFDVKD. Between the trimmed V and J ends, which lost 2 bases and 5 bases, there was a span of 5 bases. Addition of a universal primer site occurred through template switching, and cDNA carried unique molecular identifiers. One entry per CDR3 protein, called by TCRdb with MiXCR from the 5' RACE reads. The data hold some 1,700,000 distinct CDR3 sequences, with around 33% observed a single time. The sample was cord blood. The chain uses TRBV24-1 and TRBJ2-2; D unclear. The sequence came from a newborn girl in good health. The CDR3 sequence is CATSDSPTGELFF. CDR3 nucleotides: TGTGCCACCAGTGATTCCCCTACCGGGGAGCTGTTTTTT.